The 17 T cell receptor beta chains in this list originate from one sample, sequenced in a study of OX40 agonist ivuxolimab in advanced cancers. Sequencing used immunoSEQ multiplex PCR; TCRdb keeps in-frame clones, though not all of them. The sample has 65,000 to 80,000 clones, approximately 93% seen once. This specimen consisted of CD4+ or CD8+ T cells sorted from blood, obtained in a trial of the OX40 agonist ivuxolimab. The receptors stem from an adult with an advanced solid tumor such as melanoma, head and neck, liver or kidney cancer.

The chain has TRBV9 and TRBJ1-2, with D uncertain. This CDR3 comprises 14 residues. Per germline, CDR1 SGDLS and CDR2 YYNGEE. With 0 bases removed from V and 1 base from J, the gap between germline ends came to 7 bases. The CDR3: CASSVATINYGYTF. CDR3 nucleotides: TGTGCCAGCAGCGTAGCCACCATTAACTATGGCTACACCTTC.

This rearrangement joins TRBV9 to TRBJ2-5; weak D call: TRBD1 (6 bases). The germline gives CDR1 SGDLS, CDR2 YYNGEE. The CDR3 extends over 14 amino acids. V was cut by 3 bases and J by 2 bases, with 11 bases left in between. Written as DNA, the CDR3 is TGTGCCAGCAGCGCCCCAGGGGATCAAGAGACCCAGTACTTC. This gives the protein CASSAPGDQETQYF.

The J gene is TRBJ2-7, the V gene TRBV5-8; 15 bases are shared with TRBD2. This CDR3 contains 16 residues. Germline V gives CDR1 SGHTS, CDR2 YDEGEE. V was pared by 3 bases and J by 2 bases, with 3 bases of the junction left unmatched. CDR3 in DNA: TGTGCCAGCAGCTCGGGACTAGCGGGAGGCCCCTACGAGCAGTACTTC. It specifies CASSSGLAGGPYEQYF. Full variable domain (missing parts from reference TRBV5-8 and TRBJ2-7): EAGVTQSPTHLIKTRGQQATLRCSPISGHTSVYWYQQALGLGLQFLLWYDEGEERNRGNFPPRFSGRQFPNYSSELNVNALELEDSALYLCASSSGLAGGPYEQYFGPGTRLTVT.

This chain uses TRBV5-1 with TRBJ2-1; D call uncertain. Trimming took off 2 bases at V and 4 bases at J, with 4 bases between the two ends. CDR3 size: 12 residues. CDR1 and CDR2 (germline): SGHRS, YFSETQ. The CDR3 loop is CASSLKYNEQFF. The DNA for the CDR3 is TGCGCCAGCAGCTTAAAATACAATGAGCAGTTCTTC.

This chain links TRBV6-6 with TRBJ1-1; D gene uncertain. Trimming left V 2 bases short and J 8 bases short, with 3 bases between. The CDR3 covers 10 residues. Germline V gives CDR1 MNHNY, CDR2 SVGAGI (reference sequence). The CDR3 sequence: CASSYPEAFF. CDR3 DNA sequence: TGTGCCAGCAGTTACCCGGAAGCTTTCTTT.

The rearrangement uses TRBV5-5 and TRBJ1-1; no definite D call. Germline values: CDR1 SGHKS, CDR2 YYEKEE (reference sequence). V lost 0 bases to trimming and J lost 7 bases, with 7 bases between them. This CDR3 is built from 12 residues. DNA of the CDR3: TGTGCCAGCAGCTTGGCAAGAGGTGAAGCTTTCTTT. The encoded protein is CASSLARGEAFF.

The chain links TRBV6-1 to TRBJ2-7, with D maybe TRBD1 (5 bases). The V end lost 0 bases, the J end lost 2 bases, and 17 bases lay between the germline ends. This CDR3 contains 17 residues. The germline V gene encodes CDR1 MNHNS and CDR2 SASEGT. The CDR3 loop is CASSEAQGSLWTYEQYF. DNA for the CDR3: TGTGCCAGCAGTGAAGCGCAGGGTTCTCTCTGGACCTACGAGCAGTACTTC.

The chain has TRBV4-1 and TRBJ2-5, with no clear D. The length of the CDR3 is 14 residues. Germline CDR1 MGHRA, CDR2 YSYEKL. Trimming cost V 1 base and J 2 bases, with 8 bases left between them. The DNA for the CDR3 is TGCGCCAGCAGCCAAGGTCGTGGGCAAGAGACCCAGTACTTC. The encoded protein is CASSQGRGQETQYF.

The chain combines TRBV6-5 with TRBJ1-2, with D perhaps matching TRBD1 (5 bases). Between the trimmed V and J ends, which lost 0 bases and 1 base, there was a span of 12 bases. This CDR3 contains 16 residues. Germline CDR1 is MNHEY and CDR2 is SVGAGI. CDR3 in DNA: TGTGCCAGCAGTTACTCGATCGGGACTAATAACTATGGCTACACCTTC. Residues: CASSYSIGTNNYGYTF.

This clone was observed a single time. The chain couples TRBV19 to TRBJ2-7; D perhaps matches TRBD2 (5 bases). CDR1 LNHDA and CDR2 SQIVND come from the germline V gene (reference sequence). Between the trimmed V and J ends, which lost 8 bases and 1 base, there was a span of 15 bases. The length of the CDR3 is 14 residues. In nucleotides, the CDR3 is TGTGCCAGTTCTCCGAGGGCACTTTCCTACGAGCAGTACTTC. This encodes CASSPRALSYEQYF.

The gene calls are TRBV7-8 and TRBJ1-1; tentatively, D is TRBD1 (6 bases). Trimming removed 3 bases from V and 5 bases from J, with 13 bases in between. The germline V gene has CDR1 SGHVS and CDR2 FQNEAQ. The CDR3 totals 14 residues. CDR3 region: CASSFKGGYTEAFF. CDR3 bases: TGTGCCAGCAGCTTTAAGGGGGGCTATACTGAAGCTTTCTTT.

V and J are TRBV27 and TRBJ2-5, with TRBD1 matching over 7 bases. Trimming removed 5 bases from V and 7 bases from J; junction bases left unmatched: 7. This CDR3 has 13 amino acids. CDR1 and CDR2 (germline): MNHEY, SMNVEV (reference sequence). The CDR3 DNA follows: TGTGCCAGCAGTCAGACAGGGTTTAGGACCCAGTACTTC. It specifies CASSQTGFRTQYF.

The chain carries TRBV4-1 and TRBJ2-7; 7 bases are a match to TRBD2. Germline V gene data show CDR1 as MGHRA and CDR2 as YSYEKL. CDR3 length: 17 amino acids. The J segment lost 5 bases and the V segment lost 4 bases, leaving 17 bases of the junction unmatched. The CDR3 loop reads CASSPRGGVVQRDEQYF. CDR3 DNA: TGCGCCAGCAGCCCCCGTGGGGGGGTCGTTCAAAGGGACGAGCAGTACTTC.

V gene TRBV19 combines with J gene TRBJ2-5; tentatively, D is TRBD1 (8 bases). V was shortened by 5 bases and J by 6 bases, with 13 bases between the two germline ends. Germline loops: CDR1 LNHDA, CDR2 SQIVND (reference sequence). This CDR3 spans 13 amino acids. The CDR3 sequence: CASSGQGLKTQYF. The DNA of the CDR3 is TGTGCCAGTAGTGGACAGGGACTAAAGACCCAGTACTTC. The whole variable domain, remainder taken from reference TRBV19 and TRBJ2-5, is DGGITQSPKYLFRKEGQNVTLSCEQNLNHDAMYWYRQDPGQGLRLIYYSQIVNDFQKGDIAEGYSVSREKKESFPLTVTSAQKNPTAFYLCASSGQGLKTQYFGPGTRLLVL.

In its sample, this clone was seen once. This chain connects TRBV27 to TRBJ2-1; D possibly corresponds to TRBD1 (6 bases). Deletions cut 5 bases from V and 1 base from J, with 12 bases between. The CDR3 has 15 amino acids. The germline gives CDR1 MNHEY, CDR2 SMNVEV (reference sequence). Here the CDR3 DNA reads TGTGCCAGCAGTGGACAGAGGACGTCCTACAATGAGCAGTTCTTC. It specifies CASSGQRTSYNEQFF.

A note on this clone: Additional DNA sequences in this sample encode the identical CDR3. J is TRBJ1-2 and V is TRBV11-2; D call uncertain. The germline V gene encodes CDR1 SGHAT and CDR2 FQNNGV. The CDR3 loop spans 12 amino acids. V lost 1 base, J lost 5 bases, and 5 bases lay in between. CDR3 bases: TGTGCCAGCAGCTTAGGTATTTATGGCTACACCTTC. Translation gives CASSLGIYGYTF.

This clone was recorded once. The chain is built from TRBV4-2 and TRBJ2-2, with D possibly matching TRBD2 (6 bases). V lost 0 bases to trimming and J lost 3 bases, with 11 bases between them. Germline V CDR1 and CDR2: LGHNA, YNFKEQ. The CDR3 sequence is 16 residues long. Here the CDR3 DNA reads TGTGCCAGCAGCCAAGAGACGCGGGAATACACCGGGGAGCTGTTTTTT. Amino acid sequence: CASSQETREYTGELFF.